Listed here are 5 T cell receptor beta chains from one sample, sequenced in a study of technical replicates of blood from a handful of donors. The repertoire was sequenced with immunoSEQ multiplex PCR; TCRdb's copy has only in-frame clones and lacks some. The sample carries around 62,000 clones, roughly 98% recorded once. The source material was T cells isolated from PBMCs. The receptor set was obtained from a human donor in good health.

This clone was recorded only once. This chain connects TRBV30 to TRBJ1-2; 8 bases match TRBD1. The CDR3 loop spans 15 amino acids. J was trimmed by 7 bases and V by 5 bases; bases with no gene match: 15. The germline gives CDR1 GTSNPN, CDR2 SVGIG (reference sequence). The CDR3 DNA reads TGTGCCTGGGGATCCTACGGACAGGGAAGTCTTGGCTACACCTTC. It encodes CAWGSYGQGSLGYTF.

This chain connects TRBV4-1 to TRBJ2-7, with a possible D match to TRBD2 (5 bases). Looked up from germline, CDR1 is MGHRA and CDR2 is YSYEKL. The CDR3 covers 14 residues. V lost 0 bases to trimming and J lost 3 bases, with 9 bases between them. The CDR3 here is CASSQEGLSYEQYF. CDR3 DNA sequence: TGCGCCAGCAGCCAAGAAGGACTCAGCTACGAGCAGTACTTC.

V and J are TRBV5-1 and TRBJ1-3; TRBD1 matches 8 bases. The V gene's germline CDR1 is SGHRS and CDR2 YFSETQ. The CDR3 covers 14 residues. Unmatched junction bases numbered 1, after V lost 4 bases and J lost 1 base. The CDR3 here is CASSTGGSGNTIYF. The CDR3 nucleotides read TGCGCCAGCAGCACAGGGGGTTCTGGAAACACCATATATTTT.

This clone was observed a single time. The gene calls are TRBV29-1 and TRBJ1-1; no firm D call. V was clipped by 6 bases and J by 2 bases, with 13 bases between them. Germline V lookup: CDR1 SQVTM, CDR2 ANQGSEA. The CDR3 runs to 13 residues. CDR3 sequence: CSVSEGRNTEAFF. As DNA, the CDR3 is TGCAGCGTCTCCGAGGGCAGAAACACTGAAGCTTTCTTT.

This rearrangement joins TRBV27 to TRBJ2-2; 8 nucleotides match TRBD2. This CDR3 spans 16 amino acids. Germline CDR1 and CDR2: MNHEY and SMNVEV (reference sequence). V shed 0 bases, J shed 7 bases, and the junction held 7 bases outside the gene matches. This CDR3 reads CASSLSGTRFGGELFF. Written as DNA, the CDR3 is TGTGCCAGCAGTTTATCCGGGACTAGATTTGGCGGGGAGCTGTTTTTT.